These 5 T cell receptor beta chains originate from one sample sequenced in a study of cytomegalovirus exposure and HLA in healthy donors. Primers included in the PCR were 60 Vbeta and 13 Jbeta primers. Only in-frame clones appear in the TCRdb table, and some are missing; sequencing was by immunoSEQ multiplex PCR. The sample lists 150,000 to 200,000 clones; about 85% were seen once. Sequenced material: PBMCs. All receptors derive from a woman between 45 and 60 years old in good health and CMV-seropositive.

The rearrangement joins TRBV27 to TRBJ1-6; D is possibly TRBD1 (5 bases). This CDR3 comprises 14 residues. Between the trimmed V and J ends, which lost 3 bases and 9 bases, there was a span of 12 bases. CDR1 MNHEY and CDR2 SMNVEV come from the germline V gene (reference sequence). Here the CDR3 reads CASSFLGPASPLHF. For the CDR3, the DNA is TGTGCCAGCAGTTTTTTGGGGCCGGCTTCACCCCTCCACTTT.

The CDR3 coding sequence is TGCGCCAGCAGCCCTAGCGATACCAACAGGGGTAGGGTGAACACTGAAGCTTTCTTT. Protein sequence: CASSPSDTNRGRVNTEAFF. The gene calls are TRBV4-1 and TRBJ1-1; 7 positions agree with TRBD1. V lost 4 bases to trimming and J lost 0 bases; unmatched junction nucleotides: 17. This CDR3 has 19 amino acids. Germline V gene sequence: CDR1 MGHRA, CDR2 YSYEKL.

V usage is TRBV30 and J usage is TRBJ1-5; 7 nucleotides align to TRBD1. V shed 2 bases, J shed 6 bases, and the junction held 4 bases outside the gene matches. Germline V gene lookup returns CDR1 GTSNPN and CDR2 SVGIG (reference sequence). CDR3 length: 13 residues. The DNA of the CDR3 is TGTGCCTGGAGTCGACAGGGAACTCAGCCCCAGCATTTT. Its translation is CAWSRQGTQPQHF.

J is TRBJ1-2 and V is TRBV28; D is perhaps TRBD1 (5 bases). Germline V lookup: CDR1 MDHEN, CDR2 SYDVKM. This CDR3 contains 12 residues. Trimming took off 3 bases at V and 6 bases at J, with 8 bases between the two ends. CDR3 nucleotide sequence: TGTGCCAGCAGTTTTTGGGGGGATGGCTACACCTTC. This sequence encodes CASSFWGDGYTF.

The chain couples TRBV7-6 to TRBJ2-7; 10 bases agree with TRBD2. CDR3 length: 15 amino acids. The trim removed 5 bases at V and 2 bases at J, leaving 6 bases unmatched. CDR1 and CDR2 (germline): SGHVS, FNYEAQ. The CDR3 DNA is TGTGCCAGCAGCCCGAGGACTAGCGGTCCCTACGAGCAGTACTTC. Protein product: CASSPRTSGPYEQYF.